This TCR beta chain was retrieved from a study of vaccination and CD4 T cells after COVID-19. Cultured CD4+ T-cell DNA underwent Oncomine TCR Beta short-read sequencing. TCRdb reprocessed the PCR reads via MiXCR and lists one record per CDR3 protein. The sample has under 30,000 distinct CDR3 sequences, roughly 42% seen once; the top ten hold around 7.8%. Treatment reported: roughly 10-day PBMC culture with coronavirus spike peptide pools or control peptides (ViraFEST assay). As for this clonotype: What it binds is unknown.

J lost 1 base, V lost 2 bases, and 3 bases had no gene match. This CDR3 spans 15 amino acids. Germline CDR1 and CDR2: MNHEY and SVGAGI. Sequencing was done on a sample of CD4+ T cells from blood, cultured in vitro. This sequence originates from a human donor who had recovered from COVID-19. This chain uses TRBV6-5 with TRBJ2-3; 7 nucleotides match TRBD2. The DNA for the CDR3 is TGTGCCAGCAGTTACGTGGGGGGGGGCACAGATACGCAGTATTTT. It yields the protein CASSYVGGGTDTQYF.